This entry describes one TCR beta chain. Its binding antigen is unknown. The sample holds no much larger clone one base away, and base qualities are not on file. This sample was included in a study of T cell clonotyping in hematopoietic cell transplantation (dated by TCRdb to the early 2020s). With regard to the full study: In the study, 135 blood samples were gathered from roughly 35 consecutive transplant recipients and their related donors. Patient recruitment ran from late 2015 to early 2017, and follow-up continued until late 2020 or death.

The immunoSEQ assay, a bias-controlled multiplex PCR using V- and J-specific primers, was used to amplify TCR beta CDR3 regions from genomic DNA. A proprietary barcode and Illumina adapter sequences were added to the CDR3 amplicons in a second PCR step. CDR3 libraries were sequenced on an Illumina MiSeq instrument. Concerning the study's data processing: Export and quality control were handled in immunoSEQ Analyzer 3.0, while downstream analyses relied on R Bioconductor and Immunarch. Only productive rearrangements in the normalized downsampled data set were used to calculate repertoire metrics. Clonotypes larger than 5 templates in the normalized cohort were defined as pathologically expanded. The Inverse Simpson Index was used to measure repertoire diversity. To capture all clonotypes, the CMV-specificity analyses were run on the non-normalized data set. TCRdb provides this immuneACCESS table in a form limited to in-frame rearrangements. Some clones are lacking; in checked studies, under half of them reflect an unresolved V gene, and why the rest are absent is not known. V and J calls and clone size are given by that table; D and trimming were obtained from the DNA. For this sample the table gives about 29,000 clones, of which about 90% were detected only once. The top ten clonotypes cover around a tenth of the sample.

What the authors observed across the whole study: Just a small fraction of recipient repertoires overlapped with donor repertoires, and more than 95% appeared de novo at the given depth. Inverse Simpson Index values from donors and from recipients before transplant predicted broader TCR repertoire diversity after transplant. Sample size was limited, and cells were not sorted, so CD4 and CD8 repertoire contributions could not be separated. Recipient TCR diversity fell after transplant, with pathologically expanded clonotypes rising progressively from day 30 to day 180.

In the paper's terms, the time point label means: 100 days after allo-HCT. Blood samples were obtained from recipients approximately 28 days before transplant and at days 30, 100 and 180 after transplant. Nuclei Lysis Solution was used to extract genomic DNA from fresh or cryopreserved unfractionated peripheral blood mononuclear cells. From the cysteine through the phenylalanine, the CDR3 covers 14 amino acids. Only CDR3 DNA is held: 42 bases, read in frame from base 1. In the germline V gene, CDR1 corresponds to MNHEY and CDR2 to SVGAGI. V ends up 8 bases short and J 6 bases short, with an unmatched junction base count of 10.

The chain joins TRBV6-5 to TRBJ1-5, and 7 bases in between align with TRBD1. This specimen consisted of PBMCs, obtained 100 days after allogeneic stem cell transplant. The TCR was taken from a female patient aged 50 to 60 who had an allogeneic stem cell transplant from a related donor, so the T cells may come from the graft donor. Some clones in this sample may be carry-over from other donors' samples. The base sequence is TGTGCCAGCTCCAGGGGGGCAGTCGGTCAGCCCCAGCATTTT. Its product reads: CASSRGAVGQPQHF.